These 20 T cell receptor beta chains share one sample of origin, sequenced in a study of shared clonotypes between healthy human individuals (dated by TCRdb to 2019 to 2021). Library construction relied on the immunoSEQ multiplex PCR assay. TCRdb holds this immuneACCESS table with in-frame rearrangements only. Some clones are missing; in checked studies, unresolved V genes explain under half, and the rest has no known cause. This sample holds about 490,000 clones; 75% to 85% were observed only once. The top ten constitute over 10% of the sample. The sample comprised PBMCs. The receptor set was obtained from a middle-aged woman in good health. Some clones in this sample may be carry-over from other donors' samples.

The V call is TRBV28, the J call TRBJ1-2, with 8 bases fitting TRBD1. This CDR3 contains 13 residues. Germline V gene sequence: CDR1 MDHEN, CDR2 SYDVKM. V shed 6 bases and J 5 bases; nucleotides not matched to a gene: 5. This CDR3 reads CASRQGARYGYTF. Written as DNA, the CDR3 is TGTGCCAGCAGGCAGGGGGCGCGGTATGGCTACACCTTC.

This chain connects TRBV5-1 to TRBJ2-4; D possibly uses TRBD1 or TRBD2 (5 bases each). Germline V gene data show CDR1 as SGHRS and CDR2 as YFSETQ. This CDR3 comprises 14 residues. Trimming stripped 0 bases from V and 10 bases from J, with 14 bases between. CDR3 nucleotide sequence: TGCGCCAGCAGCTTGGGCCGGGGACGGGAAATTCAGTACTTC. Its protein product is CASSLGRGREIQYF.

This clone was detected a few times. In DNA form, the CDR3 reads TGTGCCAGCAAAGGGGAGGGGGAGACTGAAGCTTTCTTT. Residues: CASKGEGETEAFF. This chain joins TRBV11-3 and TRBJ1-1; D is perhaps TRBD1 (6 bases). From germline, CDR1 is SGHNT and CDR2 YENEEA. Trimming shortened V by 7 bases and J by 5 bases, and 14 bases separated the two germline ends. The CDR3 is made up of 13 amino acids.

This chain joins TRBV19 and TRBJ1-2; D might be TRBD1 (6 bases). The V end lost 9 bases, the J end lost 4 bases, and 18 bases lay between the germline ends. Germline V gene data show CDR1 as LNHDA and CDR2 as SQIVND (reference sequence). The CDR3 spans 14 residues. CDR3: CASTTQGRGYGYTF. The DNA of the CDR3 is TGTGCCAGCACTACACAGGGTCGAGGCTATGGCTACACCTTC.

This clone was seen more than once but under ten times. The chain employs TRBV9 and TRBJ2-1; TRBD2 is a possible D gene (6 bases). CDR3 length: 14 residues. CDR1 SGDLS and CDR2 YYNGEE come from the germline V gene. V lost 0 bases and J 5 bases, leaving 9 bases between the germline ends. This CDR3 reads CASSVGGVNNEQFF. The CDR3 DNA reads as TGTGCCAGCAGCGTAGGGGGGGTAAACAATGAGCAGTTCTTC.

The V gene is TRBV29-1, the J gene TRBJ2-3; D gene uncertain. Trimming removed 4 bases at V and 4 bases at J, with 3 bases between. Per the germline V gene, CDR1 is SQVTM and CDR2 is ANQGSEA. The CDR3 covers 10 residues. CDR3 in amino acids: CSVGPDTQYF. The CDR3 DNA is TGCAGCGTTGGGCCAGATACGCAGTATTTT.

This clone was counted a single time. The chain links TRBV5-8 to TRBJ2-7; D may be TRBD1 (6 bases). V was pared by 4 bases and J by 6 bases, with 20 bases between. This CDR3 comprises 15 residues. Germline values: CDR1 SGHTS, CDR2 YDEGEE. CDR3 residues: CASSGNGTPYGEQYF. For the CDR3, the DNA is TGTGCCAGCAGCGGGAACGGGACACCGTATGGCGAGCAGTACTTC. Full variable domain (remainder filled in from reference TRBV5-8 and TRBJ2-7): EAGVTQSPTHLIKTRGQQATLRCSPISGHTSVYWYQQALGLGLQFLLWYDEGEERNRGNFPPRFSGRQFPNYSSELNVNALELEDSALYLCASSGNGTPYGEQYFGPGTRLTVT.

The genes are TRBV18 and TRBJ1-2; D perhaps matches TRBD1 (5 bases). The CDR3 has 15 residues. Germline V gene data show CDR1 as KGHSH and CDR2 as LQKENI. Trimming removed 2 bases from V and 8 bases from J, with 18 bases in between. The CDR3 spells CASSPVDGGGAGYTF. CDR3 nucleotide sequence: TGTGCCAGCTCACCAGTGGACGGTGGGGGAGCAGGCTACACCTTC.

As concerns this clone: One end of the junction varies from germline; a read error may be responsible. V usage is TRBV27 and J usage is TRBJ1-4, with D perhaps TRBD1 (5 bases). The CDR3 is made up of 21 amino acids. Germline CDR1 MNHEY, CDR2 SMNVEV (reference sequence). CDR3 sequence: CASSPGIHRGLKRGTNEKLLF. The DNA of the CDR3 is TGTGCCAGCAGCCCGGGCATTCATCGAGGGCTCAAAAGGGGAACTAATGAAAAACTGCTTTTT.

The chain has TRBV11-2 and TRBJ1-1, with 8 bases lining up with TRBD1. This CDR3 contains 14 residues. The ends lost 3 bases at V and 3 bases at J; junction bases unmatched: 3. Germline lookup yields CDR1 SGHAT and CDR2 FQNNGV. CDR3 coding DNA: TGTGCCAGCAGCTTCCGACAGGGGTACACTGAAGCTTTCTTT. It codes for CASSFRQGYTEAFF.

The chain employs TRBV4-1 and TRBJ2-5; the D gene is possibly TRBD2 (5 bases). The CDR3 length is 16 residues. Trimming stripped 0 bases from V and 2 bases from J, with 13 bases between. The germline CDR1 and CDR2 sequences are MGHRA and YSYEKL. CDR3 amino acids: CASSQDTARDQETQYF. Here the CDR3 DNA reads TGCGCCAGCAGCCAAGATACGGCGAGGGATCAAGAGACCCAGTACTTC.

In its sample, this clone was seen a few times. The chain has TRBV18 and TRBJ1-1; TRBD1 agrees at 7 bases. The V gene's germline CDR1 is KGHSH and CDR2 LQKENI. J was trimmed by 0 bases and V by 3 bases; bases with no gene match: 7. This CDR3 is built from 16 residues. Written as DNA, the CDR3 is TGTGCCAGCTCACCTAGGGGGACAGAGATGAACACTGAAGCTTTCTTT. Its translation: CASSPRGTEMNTEAFF.

The genes are TRBV7-9 and TRBJ1-1; maybe TRBD1 (5 bases). CDR1 is SEHNR, CDR2 FQNEAQ, per germline (reference sequence). Trimming shortened V by 8 bases and J by 1 base, and 14 bases separated the two germline ends. The CDR3 has 14 residues. The CDR3 loop reads CASATKGQNTEAFF. In DNA form, the CDR3 reads TGTGCCAGCGCTACAAAAGGACAGAACACTGAAGCTTTCTTT.

This clone has at least ten counts. V usage is TRBV7-2 and J usage is TRBJ1-5; D ambiguous. The ends were cut back, 1 base at V and 4 bases at J, with 11 bases in the middle. The V gene's germline CDR1 is SGHTA and CDR2 FQGNSA. The CDR3 is 15 residues long. The CDR3 region has the DNA TGTGCCAGCAGCTTAGGTCCGACGGAAAATCAGCCCCAGCATTTT. This codes for CASSLGPTENQPQHF.

The chain couples TRBV7-9 to TRBJ2-3; D gene ambiguous. CDR1 SEHNR and CDR2 FQNEAQ come from the germline V gene (reference sequence). V shed 0 bases and J shed 3 bases, with 4 bases lying between them. The CDR3 is 13 residues long. CDR3 sequence: CASSLAETDTQYF. Written as DNA, the CDR3 is TGTGCCAGCAGCTTAGCGGAAACAGATACGCAGTATTTT.

In this sample, this clone turned up a few times. This chain joins TRBV19 and TRBJ2-3, with D unclear. V was shortened by 6 bases and J by 2 bases, with 15 bases between the two germline ends. Germline values: CDR1 LNHDA, CDR2 SQIVND (reference sequence). The CDR3 has 15 residues. The CDR3, as DNA: TGTGCCAGTAGCGCCCAGGTGGGATACACAGATACGCAGTATTTT. This translates into CASSAQVGYTDTQYF.

The chain is built from TRBV11-2 and TRBJ2-7; 12 bases match TRBD1. V was clipped by 3 bases and J by 5 bases; unmatched bases: 5. This CDR3 has 15 amino acids. Germline V CDR1 and CDR2: SGHAT, FQNNGV. CDR3: CASSLGQGAWDEQYF. CDR3 bases: TGTGCCAGCAGCTTGGGACAGGGGGCTTGGGACGAGCAGTACTTC.

The V gene is TRBV7-6, the J gene TRBJ2-3; unclear D gene. The V and J ends lost 1 base and 0 bases respectively, with 8 bases between them. The CDR3 is 15 residues long. CDR1 SGHVS and CDR2 FNYEAQ come from the germline V gene. The CDR3 sequence: CASSLDHGSTDTQYF. The CDR3 DNA sequence: TGTGCCAGCAGCTTAGATCACGGGAGCACAGATACGCAGTATTTT.

This chain links TRBV5-1 with TRBJ1-1; 10 nucleotides line up with TRBD1. The CDR3 spans 15 residues. The V gene's germline CDR1 is SGHRS and CDR2 YFSETQ. V dropped 2 bases and J dropped 3; count of bases not matched to a gene: 4. This CDR3 reads CASSLYGQGDTEAFF. CDR3 DNA: TGCGCCAGCAGCTTATACGGACAGGGGGACACTGAAGCTTTCTTT.

DNA of the CDR3: TGCAGCGTTGAAGTGGGCAGATCCTACGAGCAGTACTTC. Protein product: CSVEVGRSYEQYF. This chain connects TRBV29-1 to TRBJ2-7; D gene unclear. Trimming stripped 1 base from V and 1 base from J, with 8 bases between. CDR3 length equals 13 residues. CDR1 is SQVTM, CDR2 ANQGSEA, per germline.